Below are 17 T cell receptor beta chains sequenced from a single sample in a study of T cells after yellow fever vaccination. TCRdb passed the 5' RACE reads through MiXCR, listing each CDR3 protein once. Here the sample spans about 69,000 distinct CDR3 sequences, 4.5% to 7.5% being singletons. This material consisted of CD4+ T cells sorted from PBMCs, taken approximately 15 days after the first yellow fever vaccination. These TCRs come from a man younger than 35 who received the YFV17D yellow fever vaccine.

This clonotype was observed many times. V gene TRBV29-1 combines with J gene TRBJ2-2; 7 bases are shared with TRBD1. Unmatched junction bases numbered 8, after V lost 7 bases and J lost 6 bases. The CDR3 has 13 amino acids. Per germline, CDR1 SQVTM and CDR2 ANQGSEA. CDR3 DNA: TGCAGCGCCAGGACAGGAAGTGCCGGGGAGCTGTTTTTT. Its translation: CSARTGSAGELFF.

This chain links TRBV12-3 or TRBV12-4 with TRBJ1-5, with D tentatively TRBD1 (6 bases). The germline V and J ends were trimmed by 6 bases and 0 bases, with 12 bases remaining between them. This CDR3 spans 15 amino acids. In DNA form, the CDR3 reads TGTGCCAGCAGGTTCGGACAGCATAGCAATCAGCCCCAGCATTTT. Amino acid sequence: CASRFGQHSNQPQHF.

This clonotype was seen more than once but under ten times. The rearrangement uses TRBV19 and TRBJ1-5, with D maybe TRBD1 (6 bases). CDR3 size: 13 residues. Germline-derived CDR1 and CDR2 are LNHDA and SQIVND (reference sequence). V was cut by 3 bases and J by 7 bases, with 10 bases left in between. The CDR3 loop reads CASSIDRRQPQHF. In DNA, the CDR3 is TGTGCCAGTAGTATCGACAGGCGCCAGCCCCAGCATTTT.

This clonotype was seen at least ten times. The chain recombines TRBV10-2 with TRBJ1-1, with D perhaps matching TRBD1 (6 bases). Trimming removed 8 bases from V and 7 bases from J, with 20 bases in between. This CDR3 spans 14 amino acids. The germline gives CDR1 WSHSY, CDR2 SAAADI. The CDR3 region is CASALGGTRGEAFF. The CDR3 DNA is TGCGCCAGCGCTCTAGGCGGGACAAGGGGTGAAGCTTTCTTT.

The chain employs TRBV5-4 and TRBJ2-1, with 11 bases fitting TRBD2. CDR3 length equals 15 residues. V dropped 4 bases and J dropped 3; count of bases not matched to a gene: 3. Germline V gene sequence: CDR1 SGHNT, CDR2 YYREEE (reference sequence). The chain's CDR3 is CASSKLAGGYNEQFF. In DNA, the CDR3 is TGTGCCAGCAGCAAGCTAGCGGGGGGCTACAATGAGCAGTTCTTC.

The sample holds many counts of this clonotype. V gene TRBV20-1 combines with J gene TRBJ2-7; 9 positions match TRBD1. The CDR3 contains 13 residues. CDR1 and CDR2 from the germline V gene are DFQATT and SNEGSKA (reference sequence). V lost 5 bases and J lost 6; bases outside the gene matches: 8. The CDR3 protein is CSAPGTGFFEQYF. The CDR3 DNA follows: TGCAGTGCTCCCGGGACAGGGTTTTTCGAGCAGTACTTC.

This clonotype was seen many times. As DNA, the CDR3 is TGTGCCAGCAGCCGAACCGACTCTGGAAACACCATATATTTT. Protein sequence: CASSRTDSGNTIYF. The chain carries TRBV11-2 and TRBJ1-3; no clear D gene. CDR1 and CDR2 (germline): SGHAT, FQNNGV. The CDR3 length is 14 residues. Trimming took 5 bases from V and 0 from J, leaving 8 bases between them.

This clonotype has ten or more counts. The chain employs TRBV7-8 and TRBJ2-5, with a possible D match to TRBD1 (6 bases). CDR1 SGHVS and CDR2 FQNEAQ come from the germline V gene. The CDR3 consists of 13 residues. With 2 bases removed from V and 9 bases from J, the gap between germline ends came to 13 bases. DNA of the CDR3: TGTGCCAGCAGCTTACCCCGACAGGACTCCCAGTACTTC. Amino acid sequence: CASSLPRQDSQYF. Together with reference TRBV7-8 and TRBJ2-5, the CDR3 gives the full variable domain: GAGVSQSPRYKVAKRGQDVALRCDPISGHVSLFWYQQALGQGPEFLTYFQNEAQLDKSGLPSDRFFAERPEGSVSTLKIQRTQQEDSAVYLCASSLPRQDSQYFGPGTRLLVL.

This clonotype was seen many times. This chain's CDR3 is CASSLYRDRVGSGANVLTF. CDR3 in DNA: TGTGCCAGCAGTCTCTACCGGGACAGGGTCGGGTCAGGGGCCAACGTCCTGACTTTC. V is TRBV6-2 or TRBV6-3 and J is TRBJ2-6; 9 bases are shared with TRBD1. Germline CDR1 MNHEY, CDR2 SVGEGT. With V trimmed by 5 bases and J by 4 bases, 15 bases remained unmatched. The length of the CDR3 is 19 residues.

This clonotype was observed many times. CDR3 in DNA: TGTGCCAGCAGCTTACCCCGGGCTAGCGGGGACACAGATACGCAGTATTTT. It codes for CASSLPRASGDTDTQYF. J is TRBJ2-3 and V is TRBV7-9, with 9 bases lining up with TRBD2. After removal of 2 bases from V and 2 bases from J, the junction contained 8 bases not matched to a gene. Germline lookup yields CDR1 SEHNR and CDR2 FQNEAQ (reference sequence). The CDR3 contains 17 residues.

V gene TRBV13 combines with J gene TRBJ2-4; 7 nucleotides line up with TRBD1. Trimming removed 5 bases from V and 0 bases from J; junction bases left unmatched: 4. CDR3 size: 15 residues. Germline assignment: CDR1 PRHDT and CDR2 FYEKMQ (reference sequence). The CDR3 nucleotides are TGTGCCAGCAGCCTGGGGGACAGAGCCAAAAACATTCAGTACTTC. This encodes CASSLGDRAKNIQYF.

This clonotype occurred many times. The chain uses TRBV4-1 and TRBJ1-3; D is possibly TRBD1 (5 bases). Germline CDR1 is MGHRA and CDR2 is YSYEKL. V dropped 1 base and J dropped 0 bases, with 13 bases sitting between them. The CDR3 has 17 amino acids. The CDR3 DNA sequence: TGCGCCAGCAGCCAAGGGCGATGGGGGAGCTCTGGAAACACCATATATTTT. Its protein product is CASSQGRWGSSGNTIYF.

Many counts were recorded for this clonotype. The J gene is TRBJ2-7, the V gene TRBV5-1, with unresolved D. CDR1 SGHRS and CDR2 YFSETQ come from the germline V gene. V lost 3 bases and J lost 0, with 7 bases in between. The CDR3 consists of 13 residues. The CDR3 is CASSSPGSYEQYF. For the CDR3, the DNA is TGCGCCAGCAGCTCGCCAGGCTCCTACGAGCAGTACTTC.

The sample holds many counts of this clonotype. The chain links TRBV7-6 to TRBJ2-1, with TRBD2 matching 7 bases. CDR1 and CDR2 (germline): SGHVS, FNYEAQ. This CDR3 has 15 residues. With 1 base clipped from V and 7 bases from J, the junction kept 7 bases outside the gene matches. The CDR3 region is CASSLGVGEGNEQFF. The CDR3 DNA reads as TGTGCCAGCAGCTTAGGGGTAGGGGAGGGGAATGAGCAGTTCTTC. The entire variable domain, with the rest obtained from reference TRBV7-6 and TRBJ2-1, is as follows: GAGVSQSPRYKVTKRGQDVALRCDPISGHVSLYWYRQALGQGPEFLTYFNYEAQQDKSGLPNDRFSAERPEGSISTLTIQRTEQRDSAMYRCASSLGVGEGNEQFFGPGTRLTVL.

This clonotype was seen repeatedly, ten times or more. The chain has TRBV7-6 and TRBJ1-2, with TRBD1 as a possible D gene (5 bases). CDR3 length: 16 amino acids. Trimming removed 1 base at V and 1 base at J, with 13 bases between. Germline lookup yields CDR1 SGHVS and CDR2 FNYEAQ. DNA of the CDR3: TGTGCCAGCAGCTTAGTCCGGGGCAGGGATAACTATGGCTACACCTTC. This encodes CASSLVRGRDNYGYTF.

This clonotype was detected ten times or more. The DNA for the CDR3 is TGTGCCAGCAGTTTCCACAGCGGGGGGGTCCAAGAGACCCAGTACTTC. Protein product: CASSFHSGGVQETQYF. The chain joins TRBV12-3 or TRBV12-4 to TRBJ2-5; 10 bases fit TRBD2. This CDR3 is built from 16 residues. Trimming at V came to 3 bases and at J to 1 base, leaving 5 bases not matched to a gene.

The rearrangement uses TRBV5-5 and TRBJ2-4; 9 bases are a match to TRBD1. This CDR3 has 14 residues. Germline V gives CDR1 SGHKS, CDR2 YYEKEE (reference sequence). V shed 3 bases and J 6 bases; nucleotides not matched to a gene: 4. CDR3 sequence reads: CASSWDRVANIQYF. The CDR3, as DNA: TGTGCCAGCAGCTGGGACAGGGTGGCAAACATTCAGTACTTC.